The clone carrying this TCR beta chain was counted ten times or more. The antigen remains unidentified. This record belongs to a study of blood T cells in healthy people across ages. A J-beta primer mix and a sample-barcoded 5' primer were used in a second PCR of roughly 7 to 12 cycles. TCRdb redid the calling of the 5' RACE reads with MiXCR, one entry per CDR3 protein. The repertoire holds roughly 1,500,000 distinct CDR3 sequences, 42% seen once, with 7.9% in the top ten. General study points: PBMCs were not sorted, which prevented a conclusive comparison of naive versus antigen-experienced cells. Estimates of total diversity, which came from one million sequenced T cells, were considered to be underestimates. The study found TCR beta diversity correlated strongly with naive T cell percentage.

The receptor was isolated from a woman younger than 35 in good health. Sequenced: blood.

Here the CDR3 DNA reads TGTGCCAGCAGTCGCTCTGGGGACCCCTACAATGAGCAGTTCTTC. This sequence encodes CASSRSGDPYNEQFF. V and J are TRBV6-5 and TRBJ2-1; TRBD1 or TRBD2 may be the D gene (5 bases each). The V end was cut by 5 bases, the J end by 2 bases, with 13 bases between. The CDR3 consists of 15 residues. From germline, CDR1 is MNHEY and CDR2 SVGAGI.